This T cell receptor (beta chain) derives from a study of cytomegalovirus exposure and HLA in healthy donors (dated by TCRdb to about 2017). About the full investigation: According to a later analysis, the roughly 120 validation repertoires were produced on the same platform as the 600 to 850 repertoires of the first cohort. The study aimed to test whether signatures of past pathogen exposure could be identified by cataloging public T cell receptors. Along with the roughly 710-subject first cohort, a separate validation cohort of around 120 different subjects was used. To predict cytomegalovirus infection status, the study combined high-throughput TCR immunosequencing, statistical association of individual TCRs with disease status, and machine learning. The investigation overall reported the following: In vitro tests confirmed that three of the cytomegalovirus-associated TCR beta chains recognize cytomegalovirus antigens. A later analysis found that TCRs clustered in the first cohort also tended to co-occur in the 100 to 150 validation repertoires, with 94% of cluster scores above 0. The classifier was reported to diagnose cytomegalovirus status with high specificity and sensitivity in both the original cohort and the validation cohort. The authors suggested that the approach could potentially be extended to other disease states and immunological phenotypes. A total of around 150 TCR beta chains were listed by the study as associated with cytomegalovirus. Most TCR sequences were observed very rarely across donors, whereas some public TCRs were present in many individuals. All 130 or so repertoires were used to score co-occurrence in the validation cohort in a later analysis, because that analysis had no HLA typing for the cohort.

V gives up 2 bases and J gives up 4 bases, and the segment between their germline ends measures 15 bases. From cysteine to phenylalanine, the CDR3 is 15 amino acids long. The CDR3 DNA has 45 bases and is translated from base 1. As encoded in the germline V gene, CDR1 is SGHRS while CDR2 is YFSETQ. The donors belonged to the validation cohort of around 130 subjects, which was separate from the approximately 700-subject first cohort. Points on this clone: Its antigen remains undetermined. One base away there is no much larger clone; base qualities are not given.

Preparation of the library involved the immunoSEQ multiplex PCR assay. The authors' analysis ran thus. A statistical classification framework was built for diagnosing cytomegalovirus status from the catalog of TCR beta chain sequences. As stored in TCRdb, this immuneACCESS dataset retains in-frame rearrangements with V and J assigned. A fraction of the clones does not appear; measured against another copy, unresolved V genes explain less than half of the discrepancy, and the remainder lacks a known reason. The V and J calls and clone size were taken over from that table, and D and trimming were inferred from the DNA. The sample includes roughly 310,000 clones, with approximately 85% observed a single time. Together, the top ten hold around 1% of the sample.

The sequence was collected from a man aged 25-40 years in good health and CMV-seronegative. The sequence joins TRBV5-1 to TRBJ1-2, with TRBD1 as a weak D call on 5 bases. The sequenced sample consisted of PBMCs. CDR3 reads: CASSFKVQGTYGYTF. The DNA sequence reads TGCGCCAGCAGCTTTAAAGTTCAGGGAACCTATGGCTACACCTTC.